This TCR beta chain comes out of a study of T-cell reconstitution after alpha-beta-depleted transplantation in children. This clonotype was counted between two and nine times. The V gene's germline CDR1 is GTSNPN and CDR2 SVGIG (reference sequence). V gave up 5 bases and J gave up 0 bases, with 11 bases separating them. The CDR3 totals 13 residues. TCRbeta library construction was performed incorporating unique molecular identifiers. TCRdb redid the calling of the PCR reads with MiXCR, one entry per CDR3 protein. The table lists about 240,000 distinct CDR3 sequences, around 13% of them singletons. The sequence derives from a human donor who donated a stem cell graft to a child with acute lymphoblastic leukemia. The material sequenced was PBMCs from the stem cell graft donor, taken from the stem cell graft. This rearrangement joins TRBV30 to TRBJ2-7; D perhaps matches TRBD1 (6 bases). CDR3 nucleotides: TGTGCCTGGGGACAGCCCCCCTCCTACGAGCAGTACTTC. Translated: CAWGQPPSYEQYF.